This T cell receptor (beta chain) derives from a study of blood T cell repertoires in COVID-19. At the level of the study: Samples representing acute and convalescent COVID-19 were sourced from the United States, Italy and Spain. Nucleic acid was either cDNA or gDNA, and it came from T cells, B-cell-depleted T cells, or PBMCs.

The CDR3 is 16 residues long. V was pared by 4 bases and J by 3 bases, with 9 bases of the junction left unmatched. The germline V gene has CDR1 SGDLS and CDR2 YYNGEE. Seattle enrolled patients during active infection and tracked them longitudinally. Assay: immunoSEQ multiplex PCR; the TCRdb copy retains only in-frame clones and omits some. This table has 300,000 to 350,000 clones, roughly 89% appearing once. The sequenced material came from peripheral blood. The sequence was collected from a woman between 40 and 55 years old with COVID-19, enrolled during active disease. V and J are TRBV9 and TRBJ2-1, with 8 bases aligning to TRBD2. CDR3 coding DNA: TGTGCCAGCAGCTCAGGAGCGGGAGCGGGCTACAATGAGCAGTTCTTC. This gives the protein CASSSGAGAGYNEQFF.